The present T cell receptor (beta chain) was sequenced within a study of blood T cells in healthy people across ages. Overall study findings and caveats: Naive and antigen-experienced cells could not be conclusively compared, given unsorted PBMCs. Investigators viewed diversity estimates from one million T cells as underestimates, the study reported.

The CDR3 consists of 17 residues. V lost 4 bases and J 3 bases, leaving 17 bases between the germline ends. CDR1 and CDR2 (germline): SGHRS, YFSETQ. This clonotype appeared many times. Its antigen is unidentified. Together with a sample-barcoded 5' primer, a J-beta primer mix was included in a second PCR lasting about 6 to 11 cycles. TCRdb redid the calling of the 5' RACE reads with MiXCR, one entry per CDR3 protein. The sample includes 800,000 to 950,000 distinct CDR3 sequences, under 35% of them seen just once. This sample also belongs to another study, concerning T cells of mothers and their children. Per that study: Per mother, over 8 million TCR beta CDR3 reads were obtained; per child, 2.5 million to 3.5 million. For unrelated pairs as for related ones, thymic selection shapes TCR recombination output similarly.

The receptor's source is a woman aged 35 to 49 in good health. The chain recombines TRBV5-1 with TRBJ2-6, with D possibly matching TRBD1 (6 bases). Sequences were obtained from blood. The CDR3 is CASSRDASGVGANVLTF. The CDR3 region has the DNA TGCGCCAGCAGCCGTGATGCGTCAGGGGTTGGGGCCAACGTCCTGACTTTC.